The 18 T cell receptor beta chains below all came from one sample that was sequenced in a study of cytomegalovirus exposure and HLA in healthy donors. Both 60 Vbeta primers and 13 Jbeta primers went into the PCR. Produced via immunoSEQ multiplex PCR; TCRdb's table is partial and in-frame only. Counted here are 190,000 or so clones, around 79% occurring once; the ten biggest clones make up approximately 0.4%. The sequenced material came from PBMCs. The receptors derive from a male donor in good health and CMV-seropositive.

The CDR3 protein is CASNPGETYGYTF. DNA for the CDR3: TGTGCCAGCAATCCGGGGGAGACCTATGGCTACACCTTC. The chain uses TRBV7-2 and TRBJ1-2; maybe TRBD1 (5 bases). The germline V gene has CDR1 SGHTA and CDR2 FQGNSA. V was trimmed by 7 bases and J by 4 bases, leaving 13 bases between them. The CDR3 totals 13 residues.

This rearrangement joins TRBV5-1 to TRBJ2-1; 8 bases match TRBD2. The CDR3 totals 14 residues. V shed 2 bases and J 2 bases; nucleotides not matched to a gene: 0. CDR1 is SGHRS and CDR2 is YFSETQ in the germline V gene. For the CDR3, the DNA is TGCGCCAGCAGCTTAGCGGGGGCCTACAATGAGCAGTTCTTC. Translation: CASSLAGAYNEQFF.

The CDR3 spells CASSLTGGQETQYF. The CDR3, as DNA: TGTGCCAGCAGCTTAACGGGGGGGCAAGAGACCCAGTACTTC. V and J are TRBV7-3 and TRBJ2-5; the match to TRBD2 covers 7 bases. This CDR3 has 14 residues. Germline V gene lookup returns CDR1 SGHTA and CDR2 FQGTGA. Germline trimming cut 0 bases from V and 2 bases from J; bases unmatched to any gene: 0.

The chain links TRBV19 to TRBJ2-7, with a weak D call TRBD1 (5 bases). V lost 3 bases, J lost 0 bases, and 18 bases lay in between. Germline assignment: CDR1 LNHDA and CDR2 SQIVND (reference sequence). The CDR3 has 17 residues. The CDR3 sequence: CASSILGQGPLSYEQYF. The CDR3 DNA sequence: TGTGCCAGTAGTATCCTAGGTCAGGGCCCCCTCTCCTACGAGCAGTACTTC.

The genes are TRBV7-9 and TRBJ1-2; TRBD1 matches 8 bases. Germline V gene data show CDR1 as SEHNR and CDR2 as FQNEAQ (reference sequence). This CDR3 contains 17 residues. J was trimmed by 2 bases and V by 4 bases; bases with no gene match: 12. CDR3 DNA sequence: TGTGCCAGCAGCTCGAGGGGACAGGAGCAAGGCAACTATGGCTACACCTTC. It translates to CASSSRGQEQGNYGYTF.

The chain is built from TRBV19 and TRBJ2-3; 9 positions agree with TRBD1. The CDR3 runs 16 residues. The junction had 6 bases not matched to a gene; V was cut back by 3 bases and J by 2 bases. Germline CDR1 LNHDA, CDR2 SQIVND (reference sequence). The CDR3 loop is CASSIPGQGNTDTQYF. CDR3 coding DNA: TGTGCCAGTAGTATCCCGGGACAGGGAAACACAGATACGCAGTATTTT.

This clone was seen a few times. This chain uses TRBV7-2 with TRBJ2-3; tentative D call: TRBD2 (6 bases). Trimming removed 3 bases at V and 0 bases at J, with 10 bases between. This CDR3 has 15 residues. Germline V CDR1 and CDR2: SGHTA, FQGNSA. The CDR3 bases are TGTGCCAGCAGCTTCGGCGGGGAGAGCACAGATACGCAGTATTTT. This gives the protein CASSFGGESTDTQYF. The whole variable domain, remainder taken from reference TRBV7-2 and TRBJ2-3, is GAGVSQSPSNKVTEKGKDVELRCDPISGHTALYWYRQSLGQGLEFLIYFQGNSAPDKSGLPSDRFSAERTGGSVSTLTIQRTQQEDSAVYLCASSFGGESTDTQYFGPGTRLTVL.

This chain uses TRBV13 with TRBJ2-1; TRBD2 matches 8 bases. Germline assignment: CDR1 PRHDT and CDR2 FYEKMQ (reference sequence). The CDR3 is made up of 13 amino acids. V shed 5 bases, J shed 6 bases, and the junction held 3 bases outside the gene matches. The CDR3 sequence is CASSGRGANEQFF. The CDR3 nucleotides are TGTGCCAGCAGCGGGCGGGGGGCCAATGAGCAGTTCTTC.

The V call is TRBV6-4, the J call TRBJ2-5; D is possibly TRBD2 (6 bases). The ends were cut back, 3 bases at V and 5 bases at J, with 19 bases in the middle. Germline V gene sequence: CDR1 MRHNA, CDR2 SNTAGT. The CDR3 consists of 16 residues. Here the CDR3 DNA reads TGTGCCAGCAGTGAGAGTGTAGGAGGGCTTCGGGAGACCCAGTACTTC. This translates into CASSESVGGLRETQYF.

The V and J genes are TRBV7-3 and TRBJ2-3, with 8 bases aligning to TRBD2. Germline CDR1 reads SGHTA; CDR2 reads FQGTGA. V lost 5 bases, J lost 2 bases, and 6 bases stayed unmatched. CDR3 length: 15 residues. The CDR3 protein is CASSPTSGFTDTQYF. DNA of the CDR3: TGTGCCAGCAGCCCCACTAGCGGATTCACAGATACGCAGTATTTT.

V gene TRBV5-6 combines with J gene TRBJ1-2; 8 bases are a match to TRBD1. The germline V gene encodes CDR1 SGHDT and CDR2 YYEEEE. The CDR3 consists of 15 residues. With V trimmed by 1 base and J by 4 bases, 6 bases remained unmatched. DNA for the CDR3: TGTGCCAGCAGCTTGCCGGCAGGGGGCGCCTATGGCTACACCTTC. Its protein is CASSLPAGGAYGYTF.

The chain carries TRBV11-2 and TRBJ2-1; 8 bases fit TRBD1. The V and J ends lost 0 bases and 3 bases, in that order; junction bases with no gene match: 4. The CDR3 covers 16 residues. Germline V gene lookup returns CDR1 SGHAT and CDR2 FQNNGV. The CDR3 here is CASSLDDRGVYNEQFF. The CDR3 nucleotides read TGTGCCAGCAGCTTAGACGACAGGGGAGTCTACAATGAGCAGTTCTTC.

The chain carries TRBV6-1 and TRBJ1-1; 8 bases align to TRBD1. The germline gives CDR1 MNHNS, CDR2 SASEGT. The V and J ends lost 5 bases and 4 bases, in that order; junction bases with no gene match: 9. The CDR3 runs to 15 residues. The CDR3 region is CASSPVTGEVTEAFF. The DNA of the CDR3 is TGTGCCAGCAGTCCTGTGACAGGGGAGGTCACTGAAGCTTTCTTT.

On this clone itself: One junction end disagrees with the germline gene, perhaps due to a read error. This rearrangement joins TRBV7-6 to TRBJ2-7; 9 positions agree with TRBD1. The CDR3 spans 13 residues. The germline V gene has CDR1 SGHVS and CDR2 FNYEAQ. This CDR3 is CASSSGTGRGLDF. The CDR3 bases are TGTGCCAGCAGCAGCGGGACAGGGAGGGGTCTAGACTTC.

J is TRBJ2-7 and V is TRBV7-6, with 11 bases lining up with TRBD2. V gave up 5 bases and J gave up 2 bases; unmatched junction bases: 11. The CDR3 runs 17 residues. The germline V gene has CDR1 SGHVS and CDR2 FNYEAQ. CDR3 coding DNA: TGTGCCAGCAGCGCCAGCCTCCTAGCGGGAGGTACCTACGAGCAGTACTTC. This sequence encodes CASSASLLAGGTYEQYF. The complete variable domain, with remaining parts taken from reference TRBV7-6 and TRBJ2-7, reads GAGVSQSPRYKVTKRGQDVALRCDPISGHVSLYWYRQALGQGPEFLTYFNYEAQQDKSGLPNDRFSAERPEGSISTLTIQRTEQRDSAMYRCASSASLLAGGTYEQYFGPGTRLTVT.

Only a few counts were recorded for this clone. This chain uses TRBV2 with TRBJ2-7; 13 nucleotides agree with TRBD2. Unmatched junction bases numbered 2, after V lost 5 bases and J lost 4 bases. Germline V gene data show CDR1 as SNHLY and CDR2 as FYNNEI. The CDR3 covers 14 residues. DNA for the CDR3: TGTGCCAGCAGTTGGACTAGCGGGGGATACGAGCAGTACTTC. Amino acid sequence: CASSWTSGGYEQYF. The complete variable domain, with remaining parts taken from reference TRBV2 and TRBJ2-7, reads EPEVTQTPSHQVTQMGQEVILRCVPISNHLYFYWYRQILGQKVEFLVSFYNNEISEKSEIFDDQFSVERPDGSNFTLKIRSTKLEDSAMYFCASSWTSGGYEQYFGPGTRLTVT.

This sequence joins TRBV9 and TRBJ2-2; D is unclear. The V end lost 4 bases, the J end lost 6 bases, and 4 bases lay between the germline ends. Germline V gene lookup returns CDR1 SGDLS and CDR2 YYNGEE. The CDR3 runs 11 residues. The DNA for the CDR3 is TGTGCCAGCAGCCAGTCCGGGGAGCTGTTTTTT. Translated, it gives CASSQSGELFF.

The genes are TRBV5-1 and TRBJ2-2; TRBD2 matches 7 bases. Trimming took 1 base from V and 6 from J; bases not matched to a gene: 3. The germline V gene has CDR1 SGHRS and CDR2 YFSETQ. The CDR3 contains 14 residues. The CDR3 is CASSLLTSSGELFF. DNA of the CDR3: TGCGCCAGCAGCTTGCTGACTAGCTCCGGGGAGCTGTTTTTT.